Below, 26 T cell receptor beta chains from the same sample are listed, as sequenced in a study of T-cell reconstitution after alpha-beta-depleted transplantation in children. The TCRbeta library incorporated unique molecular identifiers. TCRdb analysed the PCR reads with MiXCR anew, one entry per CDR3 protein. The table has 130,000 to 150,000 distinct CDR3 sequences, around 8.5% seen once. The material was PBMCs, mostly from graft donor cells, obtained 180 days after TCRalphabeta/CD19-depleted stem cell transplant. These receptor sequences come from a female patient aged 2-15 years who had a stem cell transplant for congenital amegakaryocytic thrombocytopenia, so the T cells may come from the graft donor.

CDR3 bases: TGTGCCAGCAGTTTTTCCCTAGCGGGGGTCACAGATACGCAGTATTTT. Translated: CASSFSLAGVTDTQYF. This sequence joins TRBV27 and TRBJ2-3, with 10 bases that match TRBD2. Per the germline V gene, CDR1 is MNHEY and CDR2 is SMNVEV (reference sequence). The V segment lost 3 bases and the J segment 2 bases; nucleotides outside the gene matches: 5. CDR3 size: 16 residues.

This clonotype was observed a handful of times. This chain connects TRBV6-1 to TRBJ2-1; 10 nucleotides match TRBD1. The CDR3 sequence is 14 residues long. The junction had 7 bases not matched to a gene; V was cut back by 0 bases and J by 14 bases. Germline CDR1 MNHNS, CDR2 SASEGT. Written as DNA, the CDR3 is TGTGCCAGCAGTGAAGCGTGGGACAGGGGAGATGAGTTCTTC. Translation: CASSEAWDRGDEFF.

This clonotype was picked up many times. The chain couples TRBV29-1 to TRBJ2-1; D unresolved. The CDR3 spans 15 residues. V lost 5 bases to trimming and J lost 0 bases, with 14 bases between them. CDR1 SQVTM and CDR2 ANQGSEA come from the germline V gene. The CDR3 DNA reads TGCAGCGTTCTTGGTCCCGCAAGCTCCTACAATGAGCAGTTCTTC. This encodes CSVLGPASSYNEQFF.

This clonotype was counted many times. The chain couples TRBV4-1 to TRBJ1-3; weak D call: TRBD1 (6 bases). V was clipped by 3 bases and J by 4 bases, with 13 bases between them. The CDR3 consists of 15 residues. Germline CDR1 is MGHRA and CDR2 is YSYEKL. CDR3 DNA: TGCGCCAGCAGCCAGCAACAGGGTTACGGAAACACCATATATTTT. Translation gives CASSQQQGYGNTIYF.

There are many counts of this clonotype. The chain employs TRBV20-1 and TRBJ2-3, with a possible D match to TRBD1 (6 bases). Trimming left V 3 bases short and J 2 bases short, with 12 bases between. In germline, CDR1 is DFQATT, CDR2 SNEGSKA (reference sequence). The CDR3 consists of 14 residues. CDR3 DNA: TGCAGTGCTAGCGACCAGGGGCCCACAGATACGCAGTATTTT. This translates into CSASDQGPTDTQYF.

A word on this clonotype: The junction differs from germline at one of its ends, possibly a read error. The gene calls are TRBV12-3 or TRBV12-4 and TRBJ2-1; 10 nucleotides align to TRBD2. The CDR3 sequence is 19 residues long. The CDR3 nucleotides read TGTGCCTGCAGTTTAGTCAGGGGGGCACTAGCGGGGACTCGGGGTGAGCAGTTCTTC. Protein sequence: CACSLVRGALAGTRGEQFF.

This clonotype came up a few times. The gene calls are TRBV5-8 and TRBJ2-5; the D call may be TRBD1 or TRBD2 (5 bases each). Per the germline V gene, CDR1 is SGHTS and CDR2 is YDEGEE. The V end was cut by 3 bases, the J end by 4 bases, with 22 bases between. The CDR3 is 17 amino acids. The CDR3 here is CASSSGTIQGRGETQYF. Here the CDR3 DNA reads TGTGCCAGCAGCTCCGGGACGATTCAGGGACGGGGAGAGACCCAGTACTTC.

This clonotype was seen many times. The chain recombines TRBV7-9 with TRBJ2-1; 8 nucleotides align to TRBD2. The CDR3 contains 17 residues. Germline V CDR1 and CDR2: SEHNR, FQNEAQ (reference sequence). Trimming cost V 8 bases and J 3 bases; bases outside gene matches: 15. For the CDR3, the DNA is TGTGCCAGCGAAAAAGCGTATGGACTAGCCGGCTACAATGAGCAGTTCTTC. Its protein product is CASEKAYGLAGYNEQFF.

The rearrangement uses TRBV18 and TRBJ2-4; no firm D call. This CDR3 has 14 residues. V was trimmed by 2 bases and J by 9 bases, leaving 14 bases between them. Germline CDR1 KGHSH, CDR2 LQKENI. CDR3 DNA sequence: TGTGCCAGCTCACCAAAGGTTGAAGAGAGCATTCAGTACTTC. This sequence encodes CASSPKVEESIQYF.

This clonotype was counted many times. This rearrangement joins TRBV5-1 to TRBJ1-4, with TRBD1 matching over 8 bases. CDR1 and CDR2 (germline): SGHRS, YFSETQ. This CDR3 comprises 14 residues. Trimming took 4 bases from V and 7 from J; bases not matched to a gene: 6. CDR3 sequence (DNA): TGCGCCAGCAGCGCAGGACAGGGTAGTGAAAAACTGTTTTTT. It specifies CASSAGQGSEKLFF.

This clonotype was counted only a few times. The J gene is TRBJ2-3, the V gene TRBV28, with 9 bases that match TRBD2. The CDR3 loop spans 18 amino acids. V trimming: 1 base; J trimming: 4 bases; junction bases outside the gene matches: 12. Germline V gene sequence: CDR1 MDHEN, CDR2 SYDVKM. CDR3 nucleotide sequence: TGTGCCAGCAGTTTATTTAGGGGTCGCGGGAGGGCCGCAGATACGCAGTATTTT. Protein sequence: CASSLFRGRGRAADTQYF.

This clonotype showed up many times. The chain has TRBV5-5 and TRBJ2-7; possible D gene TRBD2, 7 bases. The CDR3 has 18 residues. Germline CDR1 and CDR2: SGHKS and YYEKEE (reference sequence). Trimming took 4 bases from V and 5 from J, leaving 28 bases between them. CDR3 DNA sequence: TGTGCCAGCAGCACCCTAAAGGGGGGGGGACGAGTGGAGAACGAGCAGTACTTC. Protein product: CASSTLKGGGRVENEQYF.

This CDR3 is CASSPKRQGAYEQYF. The DNA for the CDR3 is TGCGCCAGCAGTCCAAAACGACAGGGGGCCTACGAGCAGTACTTC. This rearrangement joins TRBV23-1 to TRBJ2-7, with TRBD1 matching over 9 bases. TRBV23-1 qualifies as an ORF whose function is uncertain. This CDR3 comprises 15 residues. The J segment lost 2 bases and the V segment lost 4 bases, leaving 6 bases of the junction unmatched.

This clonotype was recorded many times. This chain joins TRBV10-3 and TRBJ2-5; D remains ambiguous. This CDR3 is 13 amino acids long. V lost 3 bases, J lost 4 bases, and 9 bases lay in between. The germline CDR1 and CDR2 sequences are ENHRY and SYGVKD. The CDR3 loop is CAISDYLGETQYF. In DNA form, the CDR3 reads TGTGCCATCAGTGACTACCTAGGAGAGACCCAGTACTTC.

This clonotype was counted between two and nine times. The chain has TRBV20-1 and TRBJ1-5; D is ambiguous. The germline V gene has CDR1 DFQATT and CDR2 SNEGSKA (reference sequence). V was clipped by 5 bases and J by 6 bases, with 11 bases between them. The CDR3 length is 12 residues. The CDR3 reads CSAARWAQPQHF. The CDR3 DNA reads TGCAGTGCTGCCCGGTGGGCTCAGCCCCAGCATTTT.

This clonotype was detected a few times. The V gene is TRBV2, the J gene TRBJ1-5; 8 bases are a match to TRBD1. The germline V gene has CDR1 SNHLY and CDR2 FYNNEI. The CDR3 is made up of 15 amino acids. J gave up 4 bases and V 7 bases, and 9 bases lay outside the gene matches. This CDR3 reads CASTDGQGSNQPQHF. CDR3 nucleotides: TGTGCCAGCACCGACGGACAGGGAAGTAATCAGCCCCAGCATTTT.

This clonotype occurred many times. The CDR3 sequence: CSYYRGTYEQYF. The CDR3 nucleotides read TGCAGTTATTACAGGGGGACCTACGAGCAGTACTTC. The chain is built from TRBV20-1 and TRBJ2-7; 8 bases fit TRBD1. This CDR3 has 12 residues. V dropped 8 bases and J dropped 2; count of bases not matched to a gene: 5. Germline values: CDR1 DFQATT, CDR2 SNEGSKA (reference sequence).

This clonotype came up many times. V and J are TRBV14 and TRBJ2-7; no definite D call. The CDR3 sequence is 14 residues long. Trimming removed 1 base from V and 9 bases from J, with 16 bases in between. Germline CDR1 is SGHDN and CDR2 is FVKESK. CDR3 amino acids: CASSQAVPGLRQYF. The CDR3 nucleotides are TGTGCCAGCAGCCAAGCAGTGCCCGGCCTTCGGCAGTACTTC.

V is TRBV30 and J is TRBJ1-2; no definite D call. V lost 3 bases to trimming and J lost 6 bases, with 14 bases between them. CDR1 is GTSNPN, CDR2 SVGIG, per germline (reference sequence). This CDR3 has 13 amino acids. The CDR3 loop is CAWSSGPAHGYTF. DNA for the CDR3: TGTGCCTGGAGCTCCGGGCCCGCTCATGGCTACACCTTC.

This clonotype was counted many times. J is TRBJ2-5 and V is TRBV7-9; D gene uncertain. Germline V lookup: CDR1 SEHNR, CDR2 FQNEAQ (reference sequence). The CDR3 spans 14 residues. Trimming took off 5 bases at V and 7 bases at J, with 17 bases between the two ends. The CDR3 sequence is CASSPAGGHGTQYF. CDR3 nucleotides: TGTGCCAGCAGCCCAGCAGGCGGTCACGGGACCCAGTACTTC.

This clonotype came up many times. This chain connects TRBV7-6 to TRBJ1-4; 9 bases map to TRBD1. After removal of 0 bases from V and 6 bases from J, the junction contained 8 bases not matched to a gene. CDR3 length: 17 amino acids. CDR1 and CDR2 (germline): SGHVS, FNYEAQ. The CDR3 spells CASSLARPGQGYEKLFF. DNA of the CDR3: TGTGCCAGCAGCTTAGCTCGACCGGGACAGGGATATGAAAAACTGTTTTTT. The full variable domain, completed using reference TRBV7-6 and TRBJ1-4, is GAGVSQSPRYKVTKRGQDVALRCDPISGHVSLYWYRQALGQGPEFLTYFNYEAQQDKSGLPNDRFSAERPEGSISTLTIQRTEQRDSAMYRCASSLARPGQGYEKLFFGSGTQLSVL.

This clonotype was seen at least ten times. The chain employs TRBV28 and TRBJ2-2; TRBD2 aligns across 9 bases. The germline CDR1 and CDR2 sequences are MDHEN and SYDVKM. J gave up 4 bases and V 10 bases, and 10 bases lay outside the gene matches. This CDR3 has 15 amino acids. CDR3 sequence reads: CATGYLAGFTGELFF. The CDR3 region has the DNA TGTGCCACCGGGTATCTAGCGGGATTCACCGGGGAGCTGTTTTTT.

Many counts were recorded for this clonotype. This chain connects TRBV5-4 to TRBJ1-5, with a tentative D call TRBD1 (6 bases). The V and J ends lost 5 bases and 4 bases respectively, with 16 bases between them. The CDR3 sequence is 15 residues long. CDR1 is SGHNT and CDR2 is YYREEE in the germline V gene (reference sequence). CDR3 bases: TGTGCCAGCAGTATGGGGGGCGGAGGAAATCAGCCCCAGCATTTT. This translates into CASSMGGGGNQPQHF.

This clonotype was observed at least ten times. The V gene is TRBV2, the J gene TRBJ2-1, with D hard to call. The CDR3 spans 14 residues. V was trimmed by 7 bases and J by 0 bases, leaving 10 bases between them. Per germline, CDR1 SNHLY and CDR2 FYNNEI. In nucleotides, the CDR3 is TGTGCCAGCAAGGCGGCCGCCTCCTACAATGAGCAGTTCTTC. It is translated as CASKAAASYNEQFF.

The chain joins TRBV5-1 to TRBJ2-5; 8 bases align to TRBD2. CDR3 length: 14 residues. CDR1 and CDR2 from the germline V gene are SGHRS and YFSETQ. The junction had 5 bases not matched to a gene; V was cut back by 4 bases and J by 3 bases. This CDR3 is CASSPLAGKETQYF. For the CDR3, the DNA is TGCGCCAGCAGCCCCTTAGCGGGGAAAGAGACCCAGTACTTC.

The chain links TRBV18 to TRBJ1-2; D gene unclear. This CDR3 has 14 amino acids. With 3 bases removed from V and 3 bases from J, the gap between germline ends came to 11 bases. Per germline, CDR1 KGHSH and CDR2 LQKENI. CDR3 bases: TGTGCCAGCTCACCGAGTCCAGAAGACTATGGCTACACCTTC. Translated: CASSPSPEDYGYTF.